Each of the 14 T cell receptor beta chains below was sequenced from the same sample in a study of shared clonotypes between healthy human individuals. Data came from immunoSEQ multiplex PCR; TCRdb stores just in-frame clones and leaves some out. The sample has about 490,000 clones; 70% to 80% are singletons. Material: PBMCs. These receptors originate from a woman aged 40 to 50 in good health. Some clones in this sample may be carry-over from other donors' samples.

Comments on this clone: Other DNA sequences within the sample encode an identical CDR3. The chain recombines TRBV5-1 with TRBJ2-3, with TRBD1 matching 8 bases. The ends lost 2 bases at V and 3 bases at J; junction bases unmatched: 2. The CDR3 is made up of 14 amino acids. Germline V gives CDR1 SGHRS, CDR2 YFSETQ. The CDR3: CASSFDRGTDTQYF. For the CDR3, the DNA is TGCGCCAGCAGCTTCGACAGGGGTACAGATACGCAGTATTTT.

V usage is TRBV15 and J usage is TRBJ1-6, with D unclear. Trimming pared 1 base from V and 9 bases from J, leaving 16 bases between. Germline lookup yields CDR1 LNHNV and CDR2 YYDKDF (reference sequence). The CDR3 covers 16 residues. This CDR3 reads CATSRARTDDGSPLHF. The CDR3 DNA reads TGTGCCACCAGCAGAGCCAGGACGGACGACGGTTCACCCCTCCACTTT.

This clone was counted a few times. The same CDR3 also results from other DNA sequences found in this sample. The V call is TRBV19, the J call TRBJ1-5, with 7 bases fitting TRBD1. The V and J ends lost 5 bases and 6 bases, in that order; junction bases with no gene match: 4. CDR1 is LNHDA, CDR2 SQIVND, per germline (reference sequence). CDR3 length: 13 residues. In DNA form, the CDR3 reads TGTGCCAGTAGTTCCCAGGGGGGTCAGCCCCAGCATTTT. Protein product: CASSSQGGQPQHF.

This clone was recorded many times. The chain employs TRBV15 and TRBJ1-1; 8 bases match TRBD1. Trimming removed 3 bases from V and 4 bases from J; junction bases left unmatched: 1. In germline, CDR1 is LNHNV, CDR2 YYDKDF (reference sequence). The CDR3 consists of 13 residues. CDR3 coding DNA: TGTGCCACCAGCAGGACAGGGGCCACTGAAGCTTTCTTT. Translation: CATSRTGATEAFF.

The chain is built from TRBV28 and TRBJ2-5; D tentatively reads TRBD1 or TRBD2 (5 bases each). There are 14 residues in the CDR3. The germline gives CDR1 MDHEN, CDR2 SYDVKM. Trimming stripped 7 bases from V and 5 bases from J, with 17 bases between. CDR3 DNA sequence: TGTGCCAGCACCTTCGGGACGGCCAGGGAGACCCAGTACTTC. Translating it yields CASTFGTARETQYF.

The rearrangement links TRBV19 to TRBJ1-2; 9 nucleotides match TRBD1. CDR1 is LNHDA, CDR2 SQIVND, per germline (reference sequence). This CDR3 has 13 amino acids. The V segment lost 6 bases and the J segment 8 bases; nucleotides outside the gene matches: 7. Here the CDR3 reads CASRRDRAYGYTF. CDR3 bases: TGTGCCAGTAGACGGGACAGGGCTTACGGCTACACCTTC.

Comment on this clone: The sample carries other DNA sequences with the same CDR3. CDR3 in DNA: TGTGCCTGGAGTGTACAGAGAGACGCAGTGTCCCTGGAGCAGTACTTC. It specifies CAWSVQRDAVSLEQYF. The rearrangement uses TRBV30 and TRBJ2-7; D remains ambiguous. Germline V gene lookup returns CDR1 GTSNPN and CDR2 SVGIG (reference sequence). The CDR3 contains 16 residues. V lost 0 bases and J 7 bases, leaving 22 bases between the germline ends.

The chain links TRBV15 to TRBJ2-7; tentatively, D is TRBD2 (5 bases). This CDR3 has 17 residues. V was clipped by 1 base and J by 0 bases, with 16 bases between them. From germline, CDR1 is LNHNV and CDR2 YYDKDF (reference sequence). The CDR3 DNA follows: TGTGCCACCAGCAGAGGGGTGGGTAGCGCGAGCTCCTACGAGCAGTACTTC. This sequence encodes CATSRGVGSASSYEQYF.

This clone appeared once. This chain connects TRBV18 to TRBJ1-5; the D is unclear. The germline V gene has CDR1 KGHSH and CDR2 LQKENI. Trimming took 2 bases from V and 4 from J, leaving 12 bases between them. CDR3 length equals 15 residues. The CDR3 loop reads CASSPVAAENQPQHF. The CDR3 DNA is TGTGCCAGCTCACCAGTAGCAGCGGAGAATCAGCCCCAGCATTTT. The full variable domain, in which reference TRBV18 and TRBJ1-5 provide the parts outside the CDR3, is NAGVMQNPRHLVRRRGQEARLRCSPMKGHSHVYWYRQLPEEGLKFMVYLQKENIIDESGMPKERFSAEFPKEGPSILRIQQVVRGDSAAYFCASSPVAAENQPQHFGDGTRLSIL.

The V and J genes are TRBV2 and TRBJ2-1, with 8 nucleotides matching TRBD2. The germline gives CDR1 SNHLY, CDR2 FYNNEI. V was clipped by 6 bases and J by 8 bases; unmatched bases: 12. The CDR3 contains 15 residues. CDR3 DNA sequence: TGTGCCAGCAGCGTCCCGGGACTAGGGGCCCATGAGCAGTTCTTC. Its translation is CASSVPGLGAHEQFF.

V gene TRBV6-4 combines with J gene TRBJ2-3; 10 bases align to TRBD1. The junction had 1 base not matched to a gene; V was cut back by 4 bases and J by 0 bases. The CDR3 sequence is 15 residues long. CDR1 MRHNA and CDR2 SNTAGT come from the germline V gene. CDR3 in DNA: TGTGCCAGCAGTGGGACAGGGGGGAGCACAGATACGCAGTATTTT. Translated, it gives CASSGTGGSTDTQYF.

The CDR3 reads CASSPGQIRRDEKLFF. The CDR3 DNA sequence: TGTGCCAGCTCACCGGGACAAATCCGGAGGGATGAAAAACTGTTTTTT. This sequence joins TRBV18 and TRBJ1-4, with D possibly matching TRBD1 (6 bases). With 3 bases removed from V and 6 bases from J, the gap between germline ends came to 17 bases. CDR3 length equals 16 residues. CDR1 and CDR2 from the germline V gene are KGHSH and LQKENI.

This clone turned up a few times. This chain links TRBV5-1 with TRBJ2-2; TRBD1 matches 9 bases. CDR1 is SGHRS, CDR2 YFSETQ, per germline. This CDR3 spans 16 amino acids. V lost 7 bases and J lost 8; bases outside the gene matches: 15. The CDR3 DNA follows: TGCGCCAGCCTGGCCGGGACAGGGTTTGCCTCGGGGGAGCTGTTTTTT. Translation: CASLAGTGFASGELFF.

On this clone itself: This probably arose from a read error, given a far larger clone one base away. The J gene is TRBJ1-1, the V gene TRBV28; no definite D call. CDR3 length: 14 residues. Deletions cut 6 bases from V and 0 bases from J, with 11 bases between. From germline, CDR1 is MDHEN and CDR2 SYDVKM. The CDR3 reads CASSPPKVNTEAFF. DNA of the CDR3: TGTGCCAGCAGCCCCCCCAAGGTGAACACTGAAGCTTTCTTT.